The rows below give T cell receptor beta chains drawn from one sample of a study of blood T cell repertoires in COVID-19. Sequenced by immunoSEQ multiplex PCR; TCRdb stores in-frame clones only, minus some. Among 70,000 to 95,000 clones listed, about 81% were seen once. The sample comprised peripheral blood. The receptors shown here come from a human donor in a cohort sampled during active COVID-19. Both conserved end residues are part of each CDR3. Fields, in order: J gene, D gene, V gene, clone size, CDR3 DNA, CDR3 protein. D genes are given only for firm matches. Size is stated for part of the rows, as once, few or many counts, or as a class when the clone is expanded.

>TRBJ1-1|.|TRBV5-1|.
TGCGCCAGCAGCGCGACAGATCGTGAAGCTTTCTTT
CASSATDREAFF
>TRBJ2-1|TRBD1|TRBV24-1|.
TGTGCCACCAGTGTTGGGACAGGGGGCTCCTACAATGAGCAGTTCTTC
CATSVGTGGSYNEQFF
>TRBJ2-1|TRBD2|TRBV24-1|.
TGTGCCACCAGTGATCCAGGACTAGCGGGGGGGCCAAGCTCCTACAATGAGCAGTTCTTC
CATSDPGLAGGPSSYNEQFF
>TRBJ1-1|.|TRBV3-1/TRBV3-2|.
TGTGCCAGCAGCCGCGAAGGGGGATACACTGAAGCTTTCTTT
CASSREGGYTEAFF
>TRBJ1-3|.|TRBV7-2|.
TGTGCCAGCAGCTTATCCAGGGATGGAAACACCATATATTTT
CASSLSRDGNTIYF
>TRBJ1-1|TRBD1|TRBV30|once
TGTGCCTGGGAAGACAGGGTTGGAGGAGCTTTCTTT
CAWEDRVGGAFF
>TRBJ2-3|TRBD2|TRBV11-1|.
TGTGCCAGCAGCTTAGGGCTAGCGGCCAGCACAGATACGCAGTATTTT
CASSLGLAASTDTQYF
>TRBJ1-5|TRBD1|TRBV27|.
TGTGCCAGCAGAGAAAGAGGGGGCTGGAATCAGCCCCAGCATTTT
CASRERGGWNQPQHF
>TRBJ2-7|TRBD1|TRBV5-5|.
TGTGCCAGCAGCTTTCCGACAGGGCTAAGCTCCTACGAGCAGTACTTC
CASSFPTGLSSYEQYF
>TRBJ2-1|.|TRBV28|.
TGTGCCAGCAGTTTACCCGATAGGGGTGGTGAGCAGTTCTTC
CASSLPDRGGEQFF
>TRBJ1-1|TRBD1|TRBV5-4|once
TGTGCCAGCACGGGGACAGGGATCATGAACACTGAAGCTTTCTTT
CASTGTGIMNTEAFF
>TRBJ1-5|TRBD1|TRBV10-3|.
TGTGCCATCAGTGAGTCGCCGGCTAGTGGGACAGGGAACAATCAGCCCCAGCATTTT
CAISESPASGTGNNQPQHF
>TRBJ2-1|TRBD1|TRBV5-1|.
TGCGCCAGCAGCCGCGTGGACAGGGACTACAATGAGCAGTTCTTC
CASSRVDRDYNEQFF
>TRBJ2-7|TRBD1|TRBV30|.
TGTGCCTGGAAAAGGGGGCGCATCTACGAGCAGTACTTC
CAWKRGRIYEQYF
>TRBJ1-5|.|TRBV7-2|.
TGTGCCAGCAGCTTTTTTCAGGGTGTGAGCAATCAGCCCCAGCATTTT
CASSFFQGVSNQPQHF
>TRBJ2-3|TRBD2|TRBV2|.
TGTGCCAGCAGCAAGACTAGCGGGGGGGCCATAGATACGCAGTATTTT
CASSKTSGGAIDTQYF
>TRBJ2-7|TRBD1|TRBV5-1|.
TGCGCCAGCCGGCAATCCGGGACAGGAGCCTACGAGCAGTACTTC
CASRQSGTGAYEQYF
>TRBJ1-1|TRBD1|TRBV7-2|.
TGTGCCAGCAGCTTAGAGAGGGGGCGGGCTTTCTTT
CASSLERGRAFF
>TRBJ2-5|.|TRBV7-9|.
TGTGCCAGCAGCTGGGGGGACTCCAGTGAGACCCAGTACTTC
CASSWGDSSETQYF
>TRBJ1-1|.|TRBV7-3|.
TGTGCCAGCAGCCCATCAACTAACACTGAAGCTTTCTTT
CASSPSTNTEAFF
>TRBJ1-3|.|TRBV5-5|.
TGTGCCAGCAGCTTGGGCGGGAGCTCTGGAAACACCATATATTTT
CASSLGGSSGNTIYF
>TRBJ1-5|.|TRBV19|once
TGTGCCAGTAGTATACAGGGATTTTATAGCAATCAGCCCCAGCATTTT
CASSIQGFYSNQPQHF
>TRBJ2-3|TRBD1|TRBV19|.
TGTGCCAGTAGTATCGGACAGGGGGCAGATACGCAGTATTTT
CASSIGQGADTQYF
>TRBJ2-7|.|TRBV25-1|.
TGTGCCAGCAGTGTACTCTACGAGCAGTACTTC
CASSVLYEQYF
>TRBJ1-2|.|TRBV13|few
TGTGCCAGCAGCCTCTCGCGGAACTACTATGGCTACACCTTC
CASSLSRNYYGYTF
>TRBJ1-1|.|TRBV6-6|.
TGTGCCAGCAGTTACTCAACCGGGGTGAACACTGAAGCTTTCTTT
CASSYSTGVNTEAFF
>TRBJ1-1|.|TRBV19|once
TGTGCCAGTAAGGCGGGTTCAGCAAGGAACACTGAAGCTTTCTTT
CASKAGSARNTEAFF
>TRBJ1-1|TRBD1|TRBV2|.
TGTGCCACCAGACGTACAGGGGTGAACACTGAAGCTTTCTTT
CATRRTGVNTEAFF
>TRBJ2-3|.|TRBV6-6|.
TGTGCCAGCAGTTACGGGGCGATCACAGATACGCAGTATTTT
CASSYGAITDTQYF
>TRBJ1-2|.|TRBV6-5|.
TGTGCCAGCAGTTCGCCCGGAGGGGCTGGGGACTATGGCTACACCTTC
CASSSPGGAGDYGYTF
>TRBJ2-1|.|TRBV4-1|few
TGCGCCAGCAGCCAAGATGGCCTAGCCTACAATGAGCAGTTCTTC
CASSQDGLAYNEQFF